The text below deals with one TCR beta chain. In its sample, this clonotype was seen a few times. Which antigen it targets is not known. No base quality information exists; no much larger clone differs at one position. Trimming leaves V shorter by 0 bases and J shorter by 4 bases, with the junction holding 5 bases beyond the gene matches. CDR1 and CDR2 are read off the germline V gene as SGHVS and FQNEAQ. The CDR3 sequence holds 15 residues, the cysteine and phenylalanine included. Only the CDR3 region is kept as DNA, spanning 45 bases read in frame from base 1. The library was made by 5' RACE. The sequencer was a NextSeq 500. In the TCR library protocol, a unique molecular identifier was attached to each TCR cDNA molecule so that PCR and sequencing errors could be corrected. The authors processed their data as follows. Decombinator tools were used for TCR identification, UMI-based error correction and CDR3 extraction. Expanded TCRs were defined as those above a frequency of 2 per 1,000, corresponding to the top 1% of the tumor frequency distribution. Each repertoire was subsampled 100 times to 5,000 TCRs, after which Renyi diversity was computed with the R vegan package. CDR3 similarity networks were built from amino acid triplet string-kernel similarity, connecting CDR3s with pairwise similarity above 0.82. The raw public data were reprocessed by TCRdb itself: fastp quality trimming at Q25, MiXCR clonotype calling, in-frame beta chains only. Rows with a matching CDR3 protein are joined into one entry that keeps the most common DNA and genes. The V and J calls follow TCRdb's processing rather than the paper's. The sample table records 40,000 to 50,000 distinct CDR3 sequences; roughly an eighth of these occur just once. The ten biggest clones cover 50% to 65% of the sample.

This sample was included in a study of spatial heterogeneity in lung cancer (dated by TCRdb to about 2019). In the study overall: More beta-chain than alpha-chain transcripts were consistently detected, likely reflecting higher beta-chain transcript abundance. In the raw uncorrected reads, each unique combination of TCR and UMI appeared more than ten times on average. In non-small cell lung cancer, the study made a quantitative comparison of TCR alpha and beta repertoires among multiple tumor regions, matched nontumor lung and blood. Nonsynonymous mutation counts, determined by whole-exome sequencing of tumor tissue, were related to features of the TCR repertoire. At surgery, roughly 220 tumor regions, around 67 matched nontumor lung samples and 50 to 60 PBMC samples were TCR-sequenced for both alpha and beta chains.

The time point label of this sample denotes: sample taken at primary tumor resection. Samples were obtained from fewer than 80 patients with early-stage, untreated non-small cell lung cancer from the lung TRACERx cohort. Whole RNA extracted from tumor and nontumor lung tissue, or from cryopreserved PBMC samples, was used for TCR sequencing without cell sorting. A patient was chosen for TCR sequencing only when enough RNA was available from at least two tumor regions. Results and caveats for the whole study, not just this receptor: Confirming at a functional level the hypothesis that regional TCRs recognize regional mutations was considered to require additional single-cell paired TCR alpha and beta sequencing. Ubiquitous expanded tumor TCRs were detected in blood more often at tumor resection than at routine follow-up.

The origin of this receptor is a male donor with early-stage non-small cell lung cancer. This sample comprised PBMCs, obtained at surgery. The rearranged chain carries TRBV7-8 and TRBJ2-7, and TRBD1 aligns with 8 junction nucleotides. The DNA sequence is given as TGTGCCAGCAGCTTAGCGCAGGACAGGGCGTACGAGCAGTACTTC. This is translated as CASSLAQDRAYEQYF.